This record looks at one T cell receptor beta chain sequence and its context. Its antigen remains unidentified. No base quality values were provided; no much bigger clone lies one nucleotide off. Participants were included only if at least one PBMC sample before ART initiation and at least two post-ART samples were available. Treatment was received in the United States of America by all participants with HIV. Cryopreserved samples of about 0.9-11 million PBMC were thawed and washed before DNA extraction. At the time of the earliest PBMC sample for each participant with HIV, ages ranged from about 23 to 60 years. Per participant, PBMC samples came from 1-4 timepoints prior to ART initiation and 2-8 timepoints following ART initiation, for a median of 7 samples. For every participant, serial HIV viral load, CD4+ T-cell count, ART history and demographic data were obtained. Genomic DNA was extracted from unsorted PBMC with a Qiagen kit on a QIAcube, with processing performed in batches of 12 samples.

The CDR3 sequence holds 13 residues, the cysteine and phenylalanine included. Of the read, only the CDR3 DNA is kept; its 39 bases are in frame from base 1. V is cut by 5 bases and J by 6 bases, and the space between the germline ends is 13 bases. The germline V gene (reference sequence) gives CDR1 as LNHDA and CDR2 as SQIVND. The immunoSEQ hsTCRB v3.0 assay was used at survey level resolution to sequence the TRB variable region. The targeted TRB sequencing depth was about 40,000-50,000 T-cell genomes per sample. TRB libraries were pooled and sequenced on an Illumina MiSeq using a v3 150-cycle kit. As for how the authors treated the data: Repertoire analysis was run in R within a reproducible Nextflow workflow that covered QC, data transformation and analysis. Custom analyses were implemented in LymphoSeq2, an R package for AIRR-Seq data exploration. Several samples yielding fewer than 5000 total TRB sequences were excluded, leaving 188 analyzed HIV repertoires. Among the approximately 190 HIV repertoires that were kept, 59 were collected before ART initiation and 120 to 140 were collected after ART initiation. Repertoires were downsampled to 5000 TRB nucleotide sequences, with summary statistics averaged over 100 downsampling iterations. The analysis kept only TRB sequences whose CDR3 regions were at least seven amino acids long. Two measures captured diversity: a Shannon entropy-derived clonality score and the Gini coefficient. In the repertoire networks, any two of the top 5000 CDR3 amino acid sequences were connected whenever the two sequences differed by an edit distance of one. For TRB CDR3 amino acid sequences, antigen specificity groups and MHC restriction were predicted with GLIPH2. To flag known CMV, EBV, HIV or tissue antigen associations, CDR3 amino acid sequences were matched against VDJdb and McPAS-TCR. Pre-ART, post-ART and control groups were compared with Wilcoxon signed-rank tests and Holm-Bonferroni correction. Sourced from immuneACCESS, this table was stored by TCRdb with only in-frame sequences that have V and J called. A share of the clones is absent; for the studies checked, an unresolved V gene accounts for under half, and the remainder has no known explanation. The V and J calls and clone size were taken over from that table, and D and trimming were inferred from the DNA. In this sample the table shows 30,000 to 40,000 clones, more than 65% of which occur a single time. In total, the top ten clones hold about 6% of the sample.

This specimen belongs to a study of long-term antiretroviral therapy in people with HIV (dated by TCRdb to the early 2020s). Background for the entire study: The earliest samples were collected approximately a decade before the 2015 WHO recommendation for immediate ART, a period when ART was typically delayed until CD4 counts fell. No cross-contamination during QIAcube processing was shown when test extractions of a monoclonal T-cell line were performed alongside a few dozen polyclonal samples. The cohort contributed roughly 200 cryopreserved PBMC samples from about 29 adults with confirmed HIV infection, collected serially over a mean of around 6 years (range 1-12). Among the 25 to 30 participants with HIV, ten to eleven were female. This retrospective serial study examined whether starting ART and sustained HIV suppression were associated with changes in the composition and diversity of the TRB repertoire in peripheral blood.

The investigation overall reported the following: Expanded TRB clones identified before ART initiation dominated the repertoire at all time points, although this dominance fluctuated and declined in many PLHIV after ART. Because pre-ART samples had limited cell numbers, profiling was done on unsorted PBMC rather than on sorted CD4+ and CD8+ T cells. Inferences about post-ART repertoire changes were limited because no data were available on ART adherence, viral resistance or therapy changes. Starting ART was linked to a significant rise in TRB diversity, yet even after long-term ART the diversity remained significantly lower than in transplant donor controls. The samples span the years 2004 to 2017, and the ART regimens used at that time may not be as effective as current regimens. Since PBMC availability was limited, sequencing covered only the TCR beta chain, with no alpha chain pairing. HIV repertoires had narrower CDR3 length ranges than controls, and the network structure suggested an antigen-experienced repertoire that shifted only slightly toward naive after ART.

The starting material was unsorted PBMCs, obtained 0.6 years after starting antiretroviral therapy. The receptor comes from a man younger than 35 with HIV. The sequence joins TRBV19 to TRBJ1-1; TRBD1 is a possible D gene, resting on 6 matching bases. The CDR3 protein sequence reads: CASSVTGSAEAFF. The DNA sequence follows: TGTGCCAGTAGTGTCACAGGGAGCGCTGAAGCTTTCTTT. Full variable domain (CDR3 extended with the reference TRBV19 and TRBJ1-1 proteins): DGGITQSPKYLFRKEGQNVTLSCEQNLNHDAMYWYRQDPGQGLRLIYYSQIVNDFQKGDIAEGYSVSREKKESFPLTVTSAQKNPTAFYLCASSVTGSAEAFFGQGTRLTVV.